The source of this T cell receptor beta chain is a study of shared clonotypes between healthy human individuals. Study results and limitations: Memory subsets generally showed lower estimated richness than naive subsets.

Only Caucasian adults living in Nashville, Tennessee served as donors. A split of CD4+ cells into CD45RA+ naive and CD45RA-negative memory subsets was performed. This table comes from immunoSEQ multiplex PCR, and its TCRdb copy is limited to in-frame clones, with some not included. Here the sample spans some 2,100,000 clones, around 95% being singletons. V was shortened by 7 bases and J by 4 bases, with 19 bases between the two germline ends. This CDR3 spans 14 amino acids. Looked up from germline, CDR1 is SQVTM and CDR2 is ANQGSEA. The table lists this clone with a count of one. Its antigen is unknown.

This chain joins TRBV29-1 and TRBJ1-2; D is possibly TRBD1 (5 bases). The sequencing sample was made of naive CD4+ T cells sorted from blood. Subset meaning: CD45RA+ positively selected. The TCR originated in a man aged 18 to 29 in good health. The CDR3 DNA follows: TGCAGCGACACATCCGCGGGACCGCTCTATGGCTACACCTTC. It yields the protein CSDTSAGPLYGYTF.